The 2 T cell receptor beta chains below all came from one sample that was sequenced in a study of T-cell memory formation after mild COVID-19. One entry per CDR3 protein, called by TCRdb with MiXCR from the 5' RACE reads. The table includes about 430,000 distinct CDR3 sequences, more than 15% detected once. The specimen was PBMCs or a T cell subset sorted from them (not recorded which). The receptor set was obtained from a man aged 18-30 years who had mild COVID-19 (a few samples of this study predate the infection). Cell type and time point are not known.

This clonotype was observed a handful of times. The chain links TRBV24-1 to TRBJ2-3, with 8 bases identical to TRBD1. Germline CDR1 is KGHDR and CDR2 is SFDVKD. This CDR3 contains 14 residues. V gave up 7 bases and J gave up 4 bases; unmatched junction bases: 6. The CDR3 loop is CATSVTGGSDTQYF. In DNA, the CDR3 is TGTGCCACCAGCGTTACAGGGGGTTCAGATACGCAGTATTTT.

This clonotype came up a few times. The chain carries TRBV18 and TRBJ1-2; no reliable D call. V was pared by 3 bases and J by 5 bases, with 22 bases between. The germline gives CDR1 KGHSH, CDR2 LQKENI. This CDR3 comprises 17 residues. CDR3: CASSPPGLKGNDYGYTF. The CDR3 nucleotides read TGTGCCAGCTCACCTCCCGGGTTGAAGGGCAACGATTATGGCTACACCTTC.